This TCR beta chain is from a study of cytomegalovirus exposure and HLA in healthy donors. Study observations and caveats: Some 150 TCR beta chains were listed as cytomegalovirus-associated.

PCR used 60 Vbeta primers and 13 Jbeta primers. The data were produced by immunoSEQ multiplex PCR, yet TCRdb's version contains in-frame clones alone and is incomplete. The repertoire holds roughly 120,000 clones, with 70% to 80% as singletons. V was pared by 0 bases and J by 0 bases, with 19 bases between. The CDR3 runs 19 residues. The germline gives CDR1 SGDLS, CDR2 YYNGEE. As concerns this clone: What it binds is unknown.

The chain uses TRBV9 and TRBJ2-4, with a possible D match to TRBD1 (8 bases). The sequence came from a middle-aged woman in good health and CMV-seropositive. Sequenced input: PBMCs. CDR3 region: CASSVGGGDRPQAKNIQYF. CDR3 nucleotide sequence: TGTGCCAGCAGCGTAGGTGGGGGGGACAGGCCTCAAGCCAAAAACATTCAGTACTTC.